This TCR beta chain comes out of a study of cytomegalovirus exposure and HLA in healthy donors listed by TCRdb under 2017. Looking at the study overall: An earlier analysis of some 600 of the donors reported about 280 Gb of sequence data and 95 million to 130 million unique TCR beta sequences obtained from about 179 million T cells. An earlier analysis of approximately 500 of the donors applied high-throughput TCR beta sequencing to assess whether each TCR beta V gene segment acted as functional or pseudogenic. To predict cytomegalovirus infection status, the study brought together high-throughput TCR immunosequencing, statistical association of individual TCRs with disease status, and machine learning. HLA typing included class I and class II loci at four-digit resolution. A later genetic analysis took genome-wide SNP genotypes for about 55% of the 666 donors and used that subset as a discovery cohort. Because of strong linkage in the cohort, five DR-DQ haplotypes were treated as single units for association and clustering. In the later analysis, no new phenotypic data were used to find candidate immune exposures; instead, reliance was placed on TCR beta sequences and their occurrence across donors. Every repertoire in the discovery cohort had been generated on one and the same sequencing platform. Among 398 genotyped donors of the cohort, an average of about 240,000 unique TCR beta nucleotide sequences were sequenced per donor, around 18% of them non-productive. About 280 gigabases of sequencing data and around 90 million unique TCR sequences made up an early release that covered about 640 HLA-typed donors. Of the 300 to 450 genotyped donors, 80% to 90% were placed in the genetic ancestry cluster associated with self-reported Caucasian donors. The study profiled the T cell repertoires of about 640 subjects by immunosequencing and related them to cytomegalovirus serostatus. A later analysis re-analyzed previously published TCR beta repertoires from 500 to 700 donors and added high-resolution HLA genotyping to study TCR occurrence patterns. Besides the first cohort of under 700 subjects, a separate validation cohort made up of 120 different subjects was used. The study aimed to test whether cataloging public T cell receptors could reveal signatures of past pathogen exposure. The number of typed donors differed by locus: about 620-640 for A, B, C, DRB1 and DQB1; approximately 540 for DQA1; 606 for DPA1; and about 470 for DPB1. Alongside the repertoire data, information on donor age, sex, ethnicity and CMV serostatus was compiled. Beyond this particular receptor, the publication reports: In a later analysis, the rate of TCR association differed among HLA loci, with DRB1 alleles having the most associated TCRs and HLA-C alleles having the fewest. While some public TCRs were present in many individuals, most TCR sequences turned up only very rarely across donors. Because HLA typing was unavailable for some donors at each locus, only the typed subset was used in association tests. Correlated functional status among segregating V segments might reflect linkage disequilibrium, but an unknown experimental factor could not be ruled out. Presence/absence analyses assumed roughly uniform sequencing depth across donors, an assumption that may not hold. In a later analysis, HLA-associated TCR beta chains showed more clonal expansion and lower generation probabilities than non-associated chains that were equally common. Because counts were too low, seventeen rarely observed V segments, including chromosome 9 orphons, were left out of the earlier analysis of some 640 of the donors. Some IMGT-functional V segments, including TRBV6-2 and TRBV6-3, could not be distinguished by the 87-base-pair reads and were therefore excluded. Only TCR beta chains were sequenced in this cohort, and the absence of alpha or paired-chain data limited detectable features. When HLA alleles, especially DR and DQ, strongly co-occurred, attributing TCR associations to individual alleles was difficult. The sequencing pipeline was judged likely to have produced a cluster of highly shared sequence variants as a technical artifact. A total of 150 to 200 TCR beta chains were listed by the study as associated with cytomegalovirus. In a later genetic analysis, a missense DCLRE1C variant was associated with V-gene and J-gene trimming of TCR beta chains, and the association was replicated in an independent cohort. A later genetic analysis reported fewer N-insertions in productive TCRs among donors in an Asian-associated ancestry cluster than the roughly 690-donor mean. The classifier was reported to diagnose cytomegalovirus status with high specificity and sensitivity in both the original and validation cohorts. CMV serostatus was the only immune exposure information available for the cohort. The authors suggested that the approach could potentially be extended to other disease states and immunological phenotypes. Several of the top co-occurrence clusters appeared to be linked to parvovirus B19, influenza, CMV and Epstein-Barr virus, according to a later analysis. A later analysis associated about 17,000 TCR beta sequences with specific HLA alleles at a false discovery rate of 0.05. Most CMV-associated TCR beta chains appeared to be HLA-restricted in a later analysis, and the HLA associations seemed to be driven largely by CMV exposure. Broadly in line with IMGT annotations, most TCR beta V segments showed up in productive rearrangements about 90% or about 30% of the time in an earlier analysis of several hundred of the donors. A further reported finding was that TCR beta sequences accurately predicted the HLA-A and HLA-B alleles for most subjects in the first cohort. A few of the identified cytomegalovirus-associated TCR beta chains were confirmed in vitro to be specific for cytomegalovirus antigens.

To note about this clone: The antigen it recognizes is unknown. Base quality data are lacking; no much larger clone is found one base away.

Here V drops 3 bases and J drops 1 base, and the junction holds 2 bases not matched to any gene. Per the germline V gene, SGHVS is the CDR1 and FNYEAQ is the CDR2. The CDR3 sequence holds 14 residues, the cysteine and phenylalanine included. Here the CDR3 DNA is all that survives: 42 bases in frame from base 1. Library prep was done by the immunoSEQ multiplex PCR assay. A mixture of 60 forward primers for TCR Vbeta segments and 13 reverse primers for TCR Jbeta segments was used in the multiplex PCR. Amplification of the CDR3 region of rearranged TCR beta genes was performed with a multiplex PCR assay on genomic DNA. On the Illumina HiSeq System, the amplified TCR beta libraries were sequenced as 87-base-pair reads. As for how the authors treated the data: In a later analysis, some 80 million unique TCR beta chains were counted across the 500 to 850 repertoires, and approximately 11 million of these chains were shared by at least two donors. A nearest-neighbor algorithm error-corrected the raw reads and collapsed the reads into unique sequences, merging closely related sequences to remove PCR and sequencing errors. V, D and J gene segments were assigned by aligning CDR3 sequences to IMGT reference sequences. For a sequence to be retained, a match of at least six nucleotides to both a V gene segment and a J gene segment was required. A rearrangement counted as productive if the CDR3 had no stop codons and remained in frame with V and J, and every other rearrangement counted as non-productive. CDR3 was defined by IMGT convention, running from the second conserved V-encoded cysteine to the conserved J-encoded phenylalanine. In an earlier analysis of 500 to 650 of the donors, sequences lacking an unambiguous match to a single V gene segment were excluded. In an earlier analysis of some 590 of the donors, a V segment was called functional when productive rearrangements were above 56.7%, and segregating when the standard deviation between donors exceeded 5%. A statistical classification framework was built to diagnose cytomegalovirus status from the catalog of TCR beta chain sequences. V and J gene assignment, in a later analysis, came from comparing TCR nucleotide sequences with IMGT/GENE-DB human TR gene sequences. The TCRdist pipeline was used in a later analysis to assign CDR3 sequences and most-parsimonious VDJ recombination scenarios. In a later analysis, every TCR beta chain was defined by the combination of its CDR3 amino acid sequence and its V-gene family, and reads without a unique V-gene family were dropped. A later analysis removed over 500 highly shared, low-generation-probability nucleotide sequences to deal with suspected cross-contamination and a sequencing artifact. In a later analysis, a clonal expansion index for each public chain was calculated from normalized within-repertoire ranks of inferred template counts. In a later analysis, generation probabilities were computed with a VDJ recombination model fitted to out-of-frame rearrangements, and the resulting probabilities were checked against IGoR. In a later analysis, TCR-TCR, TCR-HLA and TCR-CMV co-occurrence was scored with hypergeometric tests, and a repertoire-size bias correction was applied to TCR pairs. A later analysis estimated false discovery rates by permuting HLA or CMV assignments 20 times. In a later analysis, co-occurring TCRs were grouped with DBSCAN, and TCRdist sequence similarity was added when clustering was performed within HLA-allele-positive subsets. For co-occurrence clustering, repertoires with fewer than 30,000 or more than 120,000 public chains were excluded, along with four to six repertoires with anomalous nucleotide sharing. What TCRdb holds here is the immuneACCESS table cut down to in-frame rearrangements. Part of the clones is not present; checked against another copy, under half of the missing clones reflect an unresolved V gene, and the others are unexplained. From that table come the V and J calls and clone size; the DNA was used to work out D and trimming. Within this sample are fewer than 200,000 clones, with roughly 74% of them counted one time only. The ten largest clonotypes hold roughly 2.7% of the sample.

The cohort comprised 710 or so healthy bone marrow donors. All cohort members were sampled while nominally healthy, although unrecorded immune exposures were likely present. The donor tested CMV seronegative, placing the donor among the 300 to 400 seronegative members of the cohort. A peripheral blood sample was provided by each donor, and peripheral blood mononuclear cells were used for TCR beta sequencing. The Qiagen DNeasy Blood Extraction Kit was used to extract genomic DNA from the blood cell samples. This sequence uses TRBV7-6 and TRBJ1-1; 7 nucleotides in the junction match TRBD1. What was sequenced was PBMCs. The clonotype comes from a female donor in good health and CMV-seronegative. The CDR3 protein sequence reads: CASSLTGWNTEAFF. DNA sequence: TGTGCCAGCAGCTTGACAGGGTGGAACACTGAAGCTTTCTTT.